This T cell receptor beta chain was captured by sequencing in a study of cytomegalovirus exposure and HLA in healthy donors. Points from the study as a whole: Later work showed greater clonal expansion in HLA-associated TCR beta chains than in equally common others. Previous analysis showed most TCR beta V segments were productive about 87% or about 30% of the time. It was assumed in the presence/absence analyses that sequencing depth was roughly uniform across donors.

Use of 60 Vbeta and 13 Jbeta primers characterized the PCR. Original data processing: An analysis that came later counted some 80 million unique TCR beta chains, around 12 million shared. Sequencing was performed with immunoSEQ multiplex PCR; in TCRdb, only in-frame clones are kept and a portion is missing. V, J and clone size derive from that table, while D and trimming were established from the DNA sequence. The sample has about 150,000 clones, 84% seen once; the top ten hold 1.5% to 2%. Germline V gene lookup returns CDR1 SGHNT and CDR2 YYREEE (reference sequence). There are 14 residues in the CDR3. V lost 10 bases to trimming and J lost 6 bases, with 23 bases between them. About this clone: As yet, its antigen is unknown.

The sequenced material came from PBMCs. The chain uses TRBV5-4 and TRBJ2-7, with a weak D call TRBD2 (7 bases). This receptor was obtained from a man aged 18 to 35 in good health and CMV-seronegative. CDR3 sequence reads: CACKGGGEQAEQYF. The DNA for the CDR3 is TGTGCCTGTAAGGGAGGGGGGGAGCAGGCCGAGCAGTACTTC.